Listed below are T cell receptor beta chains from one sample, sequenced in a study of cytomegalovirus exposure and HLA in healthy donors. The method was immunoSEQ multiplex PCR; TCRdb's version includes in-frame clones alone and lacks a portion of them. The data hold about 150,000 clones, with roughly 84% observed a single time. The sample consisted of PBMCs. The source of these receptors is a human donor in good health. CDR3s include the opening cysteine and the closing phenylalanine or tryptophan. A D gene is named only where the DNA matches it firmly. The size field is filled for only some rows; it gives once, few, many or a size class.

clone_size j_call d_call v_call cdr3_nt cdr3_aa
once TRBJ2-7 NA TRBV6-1 TGTGCCAGCAGTGAAATCGTGACAGGTCTTTACGAGCAGTACTTC CASSEIVTGLYEQYF
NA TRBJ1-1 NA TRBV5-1 TGCGCCAGCCGGGAACCGGGGACAGAAGCTTTCTTT CASREPGTEAFF
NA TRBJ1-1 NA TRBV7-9 TGTGCCAGCAGCTTAGGGCCCCCCCAGGACACTGAAGCTTTCTTT CASSLGPPQDTEAFF
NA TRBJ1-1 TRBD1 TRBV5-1 TGCGCCAGCAGTGACAGGGAAAACACTGAAGCTTTCTTT CASSDRENTEAFF
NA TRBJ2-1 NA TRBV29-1 TGCAGCGTTCATAAGAGCTCCTACAATGAGCAGTTCTTC CSVHKSSYNEQFF
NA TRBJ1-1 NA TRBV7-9 TGTGCCAGCAGCTTAGCCCGGGCTGAAGCTTTCTTT CASSLARAEAFF
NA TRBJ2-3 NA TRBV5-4 TGTGCCAGCAGCTTGGATGCCGGGGTCGCCACAGATACGCAGTATTTT CASSLDAGVATDTQYF
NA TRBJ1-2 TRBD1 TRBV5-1 TGCGCCAGCAGGCTTACAGGGGGAGGAGCTGGCTATGGCTACACCTTC CASRLTGGGAGYGYTF
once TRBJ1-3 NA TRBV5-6 TGTGCCAGCAGCCTTTTCGACAGGCTGAGGACTGGAAACACCATATATTTT CASSLFDRLRTGNTIYF
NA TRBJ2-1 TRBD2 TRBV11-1 TGTGCCAGCAGCTTATATACGGGGGGTGGCAATGAGCAGTTCTTC CASSLYTGGGNEQFF
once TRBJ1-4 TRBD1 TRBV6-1 TGTGCCAGCAGGCGTCACTGGACAGGGAATGAAAAACTGTTTTTT CASRRHWTGNEKLFF
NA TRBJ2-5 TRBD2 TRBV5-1 TGCGCCAGCAGCCCCCTCGGGCTAGCGGGGGGACAAGAGACCCAGTACTTC CASSPLGLAGGQETQYF
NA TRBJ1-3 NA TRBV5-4 TGTGCCAGCAGCTTGACGGGGGGTACGGGTGGAAACACCATATATTTT CASSLTGGTGGNTIYF
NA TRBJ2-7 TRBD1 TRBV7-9 TGTGCCAGCAGCCCGCCGGGACAGAGCTCCTACGAGCAGTACTTC CASSPPGQSSYEQYF
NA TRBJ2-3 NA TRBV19 TGTGCCAGTAGTCTCAGTGGCGGGACGCAGTATTTT CASSLSGGTQYF
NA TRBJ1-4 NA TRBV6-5 TGTGCCAGCAGGCGTTCCGGGTACGAAAAACTGTTTTTT CASRRSGYEKLFF
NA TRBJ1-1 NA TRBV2 TGTGCCAGCAGTTTAAGGGGCACCATGAACACTGAAGCTTTCTTT CASSLRGTMNTEAFF
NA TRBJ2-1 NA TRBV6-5 TGTGCCAGCAGCATCTCCGGGACTCCCGTTTTCTTC CASSISGTPVFF
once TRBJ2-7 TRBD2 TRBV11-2 TGTGCCAGCAGCCCAACGAAACGCAAGCGGGAGGCACAGTACGAGCAGTACTTC CASSPTKRKREAQYEQYF
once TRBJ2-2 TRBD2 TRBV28 TGTGCCAGCAGTTTTGGACTAGCGGGATACACCGGGGAGCTGTTTTTT CASSFGLAGYTGELFF
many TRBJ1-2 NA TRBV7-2 TGTGCCAATCCCTGGAGGCCAGGGGATCGAAGTCGTGGCTACACCTTC CANPWRPGDRSRGYTF
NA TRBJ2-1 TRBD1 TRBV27 TGTGCCAGCAGTTTGGACAGGGGGGGCTACAATGAGCAGTTCTTC CASSLDRGGYNEQFF
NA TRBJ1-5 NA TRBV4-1 TGCGCCAGCAGCCAAGAATGGAGTCTGATGAATCAGCCCCAGCATTTT CASSQEWSLMNQPQHF
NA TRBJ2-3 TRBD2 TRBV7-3 TGTGCCAGCAAGCCGGGACTAGCGGGAGAGGATACGCAGTATTTT CASKPGLAGEDTQYF
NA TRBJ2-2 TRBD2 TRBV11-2 TGTGCCAGCAGCTTAGTTAGTAGCGGGAGCACCGGGGAGCTGTTTTTT CASSLVSSGSTGELFF
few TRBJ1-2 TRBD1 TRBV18 TGTGCCAGCTCACCGGGACAGGGGGAAAACTATGGCTACACCTTC CASSPGQGENYGYTF
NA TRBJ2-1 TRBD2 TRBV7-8 TGTGCCAGCAGCCCAAGGACTAGCGGTTCCTACAATGAGCAGTTCTTC CASSPRTSGSYNEQFF
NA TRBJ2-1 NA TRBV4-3 TGCGCCAGCAGCCGCCGGGACACGACAAATGAGCAGTTCTTC CASSRRDTTNEQFF
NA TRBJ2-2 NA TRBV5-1 TGCGCCAGCAGCTTTCCCTCGACCGGGGAGCTGTTTTTT CASSFPSTGELFF
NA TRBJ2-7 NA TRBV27 TGTGCCAGCAGTTCAGCGAACTCCTACGAGCAGTACTTC CASSSANSYEQYF
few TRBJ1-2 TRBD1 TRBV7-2 TGTGCCAGCAGCCTCTCCGGGACAGTGGCCTATGGCTACACCTTC CASSLSGTVAYGYTF
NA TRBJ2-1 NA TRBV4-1 TGCGCCAGCAGCCAAACACAGAACAATGAGCAGTTCTTC CASSQTQNNEQFF
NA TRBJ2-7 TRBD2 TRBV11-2 TGTGCCAGCAGCTTAGGTGAGACTAGCGGGAGAGACGAGCAGTACTTC CASSLGETSGRDEQYF
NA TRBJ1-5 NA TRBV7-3 TGTGCCAGCAGCTTCAGGGGAGGCAATCAGCCCCAGCATTTT CASSFRGGNQPQHF
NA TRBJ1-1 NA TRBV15 TGTGCCACCAGCAGCGATAACTCGGTCAGGGGTAGCACTGAAGCTTTCTTT CATSSDNSVRGSTEAFF
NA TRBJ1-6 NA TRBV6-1 TGTGCCGGCAGACAGAGCTCCTATAATTCACCCCTCCACTTT CAGRQSSYNSPLHF
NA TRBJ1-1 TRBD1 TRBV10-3 TGTGCCATCAGTGAGTCGACAGGGAAGGCGGAAGCTTTCTTT CAISESTGKAEAFF
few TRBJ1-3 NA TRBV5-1 TGCGCCAGCAGCTTGGTTGGGCAGGTCGCAGGAAACACCATATATTTT CASSLVGQVAGNTIYF
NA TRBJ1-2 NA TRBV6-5 TGTGCCAGCCGGAAGCCATCGGCGGGAGGTGGCTACACCTTC CASRKPSAGGGYTF
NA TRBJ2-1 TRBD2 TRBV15 TGTGCCACCAACCCACTAGCGGGAGAGTACAATGAGCAGTTCTTC CATNPLAGEYNEQFF
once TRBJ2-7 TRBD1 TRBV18 TGTGCCAGCTCACCTACCCCGGACAGGTCGTCGCAGTACTTC CASSPTPDRSSQYF
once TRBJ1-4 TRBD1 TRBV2 TGTGCCAGCACCCCGGGACAGGCGGATGAAAAACTGTTTTTT CASTPGQADEKLFF
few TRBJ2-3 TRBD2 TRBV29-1 TGCAGCGTTGAGGGACTAGCGGGAGGAGGGGGCACAGATACGCAGTATTTT CSVEGLAGGGGTDTQYF
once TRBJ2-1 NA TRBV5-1 TGCGCCAGCAGCTCTATAGGGGTACGTGAGCAGTTCTTC CASSSIGVREQFF
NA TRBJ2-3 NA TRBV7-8 TGTGCCAGCAGCTCCGGGGAGATTACTACCACAGATACGCAGTATTTT CASSSGEITTTDTQYF
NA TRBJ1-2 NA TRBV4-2 TGTGCCAGCAGCCAAGATACCAGGGTGGGCGGCTACACCTTC CASSQDTRVGGYTF
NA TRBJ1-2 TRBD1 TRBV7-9 TGTGCCAGCAGCTTAGGACAGGGGATTGGTTATGGCTACACCTTC CASSLGQGIGYGYTF
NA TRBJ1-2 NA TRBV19 TGTGCCAGTAGTATAGATAAGGGCAGGGCCTCTGGCTACACCTTC CASSIDKGRASGYTF
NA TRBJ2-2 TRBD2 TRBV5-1 TGCGCCAGCAGCCCCGCCCGGGGGGGGAGAGGAGGGGAGCTGTTTTTT CASSPARGGRGGELFF
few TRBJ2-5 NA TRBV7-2 TGTGCCAGCAGCTTAGCGAGTCTACAAGAGACCCAGTACTTC CASSLASLQETQYF
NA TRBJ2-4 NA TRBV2 TGTGCCAGCAGAGCGGCGGGGGCTTTAAACATTCAGTACTTC CASRAAGALNIQYF
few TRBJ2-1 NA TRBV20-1 TGCAGTGCTACAGGGTTCAATGAGCAGTTCTTC CSATGFNEQFF
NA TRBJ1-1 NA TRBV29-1 TGCAGCGTTGAAGATCTGGGTTCGGGGGGCCTGAACACTGAAGCTTTCTTT CSVEDLGSGGLNTEAFF
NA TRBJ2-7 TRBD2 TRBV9 TGTGCCAGCAGCGTAGAGACTAGCGGAACCTACGAGCAGTACTTC CASSVETSGTYEQYF